The 13 T cell receptor beta chains in this list originate from one sample, sequenced in a study of T-cell memory formation after mild COVID-19. Each CDR3 protein is one row after TCRdb ran MiXCR on the 5' RACE reads. This sample yields a few hundred thousand distinct CDR3 sequences, of which over 7% are seen a single time; 20% to 25% belongs to the top ten. Sequenced: PBMCs or a T cell subset sorted from them (not recorded which). The receptors stem from a man aged 18 to 30 who had mild COVID-19 (a few samples of this study predate the infection). Cell type and time point are not known.

This clonotype was recorded at least ten times. The CDR3 sequence is CASSFRTGGNIQYF. Written as DNA, the CDR3 is TGTGCCAGCAGCTTCCGGACAGGGGGGAACATTCAGTACTTC. The chain combines TRBV7-2 with TRBJ2-4, with 10 nucleotides matching TRBD1. The V segment lost 3 bases and the J segment 7 bases; nucleotides outside the gene matches: 3. The V gene's germline CDR1 is SGHTA and CDR2 FQGNSA. The CDR3 is 14 residues long.

The table lists this clonotype with many counts. This chain connects TRBV28 to TRBJ2-2; maybe TRBD2 (5 bases). The CDR3 totals 13 residues. V was pared by 5 bases and J by 4 bases, with 8 bases between. From germline, CDR1 is MDHEN and CDR2 SYDVKM. The CDR3 loop reads CASSESGTGELFF. In nucleotides, the CDR3 is TGTGCCAGCAGTGAGAGCGGCACCGGGGAGCTGTTTTTT. The whole variable domain, remainder taken from reference TRBV28 and TRBJ2-2, is DVKVTQSSRYLVKRTGEKVFLECVQDMDHENMFWYRQDPGLGLRLIYFSYDVKMKEKGDIPEGYSVSREKKERFSLILESASTNQTSMYLCASSESGTGELFFGEGSRLTVL.

The chain carries TRBV7-2 and TRBJ2-2; 7 positions match TRBD2. The CDR3 runs 17 residues. CDR1 and CDR2 from the germline V gene are SGHTA and FQGNSA. V dropped 3 bases and J dropped 4; count of bases not matched to a gene: 11. The CDR3 spells CASSFAVGGGLTGELFF. The DNA for the CDR3 is TGTGCCAGCAGCTTCGCTGTTGGCGGGGGTCTCACCGGGGAGCTGTTTTTT.

The chain recombines TRBV20-1 with TRBJ2-3; possibly TRBD1 or TRBD2 for D (6 bases each). This CDR3 is built from 15 residues. V was shortened by 5 bases and J by 6 bases, with 21 bases between the two germline ends. From germline, CDR1 is DFQATT and CDR2 SNEGSKA (reference sequence). The CDR3 coding sequence is TGCAGTGCTCAGGGGACTTCTACCACACGGGATACGCAGTATTTT. Translated: CSAQGTSTTRDTQYF.

This clonotype has a count of ten or more. The junction departs from the called germline gene at one end, perhaps through a read error. The J gene is TRBJ2-3, the V gene TRBV18; D possibly corresponds to TRBD2 (5 bases). Germline lookup yields CDR1 KGHSH and CDR2 LQKENI. CDR3 length equals 11 residues. DNA for the CDR3: TGCGCCAGCAGCCGGGGTGATACGCAGTATTTT. Translating it yields CASSRGDTQYF.

This clonotype was recorded at least ten times. The CDR3, as DNA: TGTGCCAGCAGCCCCCCAGGAAACACCATATATTTT. The encoded protein is CASSPPGNTIYF. The chain is built from TRBV3-1 and TRBJ1-3; D call uncertain. Germline assignment: CDR1 LGHDT and CDR2 YNNKEL (reference sequence). CDR3 length: 12 amino acids. Trimming stripped 4 bases from V and 4 bases from J, with 5 bases between.

The chain recombines TRBV7-2 with TRBJ2-1; D ambiguous. The CDR3 runs 15 residues. Germline V CDR1 and CDR2: SGHTA, FQGNSA. V was trimmed by 1 base and J by 0 bases, leaving 7 bases between them. For the CDR3, the DNA is TGTGCCAGCAGCTTAGACCAGAGCTCCTACAATGAGCAGTTCTTC. Translation gives CASSLDQSSYNEQFF.

This clonotype was found a few times. The J gene is TRBJ1-6, the V gene TRBV6-5; TRBD1 might be the D (5 bases). The CDR3 has 14 amino acids. V was pared by 6 bases and J by 4 bases, with 10 bases between. Germline lookup yields CDR1 MNHEY and CDR2 SVGAGI. As DNA, the CDR3 is TGTGCCAGCAGACCGGGACTGTATAATTCACCCCTCCACTTT. Translating gives CASRPGLYNSPLHF.

This clonotype showed up many times. The V call is TRBV5-1, the J call TRBJ2-7, with D possibly being TRBD1 or TRBD2 (6 bases each). The germline V gene has CDR1 SGHRS and CDR2 YFSETQ. The V and J ends lost 1 base and 6 bases respectively, with 11 bases between them. The CDR3 has 13 residues. This CDR3 is CASSLSGGREQYV. In nucleotides, the CDR3 is TGCGCCAGCAGCTTGAGTGGGGGGCGCGAGCAGTACGTC.

This clonotype turned up a few times. This chain connects TRBV5-1 to TRBJ2-3; D call uncertain. The V gene's germline CDR1 is SGHRS and CDR2 YFSETQ. CDR3 length: 14 amino acids. Trimming removed 0 bases from V and 2 bases from J, with 7 bases in between. The CDR3 sequence: CASSLGVDTDTQYF. In DNA, the CDR3 is TGCGCCAGCAGCTTGGGGGTTGACACAGATACGCAGTATTTT.

The chain couples TRBV7-6 to TRBJ2-1; D is possibly TRBD1 or TRBD2 (5 bases each). Deletions cut 6 bases from V and 0 bases from J, with 12 bases between. CDR1 is SGHVS and CDR2 is FNYEAQ in the germline V gene. CDR3 size: 15 residues. The CDR3 coding sequence is TGTGCCAGCAGGGGGGACGGCAGCTCCTACAATGAGCAGTTCTTC. This translates into CASRGDGSSYNEQFF. The full variable domain, rest sourced from reference TRBV7-6 and TRBJ2-1, is GAGVSQSPRYKVTKRGQDVALRCDPISGHVSLYWYRQALGQGPEFLTYFNYEAQQDKSGLPNDRFSAERPEGSISTLTIQRTEQRDSAMYRCASRGDGSSYNEQFFGPGTRLTVL.

This clonotype occurred many times. The rearrangement links TRBV30 to TRBJ1-2; TRBD1 matches at 7 bases. The germline V gene encodes CDR1 GTSNPN and CDR2 SVGIG (reference sequence). The V gene end was trimmed by 5 bases and the J gene end by 4 bases; junction bases not matched to a gene: 4. This CDR3 spans 12 amino acids. The chain's CDR3 is CAWGQEVYGYTF. The CDR3 DNA reads TGTGCCTGGGGACAGGAGGTCTATGGCTACACCTTC. Combining the CDR3 with reference TRBV30 and TRBJ1-2 gives the whole variable domain SQTIHQWPATLVQPVGSPLSLECTVEGTSNPNLYWYRQAAGRGLQLLFYSVGIGQISSEVPQNLSASRPQDRQFILSSKKLLLSDSGFYLCAWGQEVYGYTFGSGTRLTVV.

The sample holds many counts of this clonotype. The gene calls are TRBV7-9 and TRBJ2-7, with 10 bases identical to TRBD1. CDR3 length: 16 residues. Germline values: CDR1 SEHNR, CDR2 FQNEAQ (reference sequence). The V gene end was trimmed by 5 bases and the J gene end by 1 base; junction bases not matched to a gene: 8. The CDR3 bases are TGTGCCAGCAGCCCCAGGGGGGACAGGGGATCCTACGAGCAGTACTTC. Its protein product is CASSPRGDRGSYEQYF.